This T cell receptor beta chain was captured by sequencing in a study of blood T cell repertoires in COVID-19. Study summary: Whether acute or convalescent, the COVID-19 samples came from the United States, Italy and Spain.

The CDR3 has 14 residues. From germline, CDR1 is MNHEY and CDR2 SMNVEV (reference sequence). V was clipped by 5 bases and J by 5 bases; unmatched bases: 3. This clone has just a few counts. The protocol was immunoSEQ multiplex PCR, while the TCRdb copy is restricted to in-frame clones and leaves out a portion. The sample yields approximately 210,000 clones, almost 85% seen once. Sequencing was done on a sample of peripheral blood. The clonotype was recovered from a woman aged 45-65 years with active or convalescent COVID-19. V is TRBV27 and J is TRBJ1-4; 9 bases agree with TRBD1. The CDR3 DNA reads TGTGCCAGCAGTACAACAGGGGGCAATGAAAAACTGTTTTTT. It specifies CASSTTGGNEKLFF.